Below are 7 T cell receptor beta chains sequenced from a single sample in a study of T cells in Graves' hyperthyroidism and ophthalmopathy. Researchers took RNA transcripts and amplified the TCR beta CDR3 regions from them. First-round RT-PCR of the TCR CDR3 relied on the HTBI primer set. TCRdb passed the multiplex PCR reads through MiXCR, listing each CDR3 protein once. The top ten hold around 17% of the sample, which has more than 500,000 distinct CDR3 sequences, about 43% seen once. Specimen: peripheral blood or thyroid tissue (not recorded which). All receptors come from an adult woman with Graves' disease, either hyperthyroidism or ophthalmopathy (not recorded which).

This clonotype has just a few counts. The chain employs TRBV7-8 and TRBJ2-7; 7 bases line up with TRBD2. CDR1 is SGHVS, CDR2 FQNEAQ, per germline. Trimming at V came to 2 bases and at J to 0 bases, leaving 4 bases not matched to a gene. This CDR3 comprises 15 residues. The CDR3 sequence is CASSLRGGSSYEQYF. The CDR3 nucleotides read TGTGCCAGCAGCTTAAGGGGCGGGAGCTCCTACGAGCAGTACTTC.

A word on this clonotype: One end of the junction fails to match germline, which may point to a read error. V usage is TRBV9 and J usage is TRBJ1-1; D call uncertain. The CDR3 is 16 amino acids. Germline V gene sequence: CDR1 SGDLS, CDR2 YYNGEE. CDR3: CASIVDNRIKNTEAFF. As DNA, the CDR3 is TGTGCCAGCATCGTAGACAACAGAATTAAAAACACTGAAGCTTTCTTT.

CDR3 loop: CASKVRERTDTQYF. In DNA, the CDR3 is TGTGCCAGCAAGGTACGGGAGAGAACAGATACGCAGTATTTT. This chain joins TRBV2 and TRBJ2-3, with D tentatively TRBD2 (6 bases). This CDR3 comprises 14 residues. The V and J ends lost 7 bases and 3 bases respectively, with 14 bases between them. The germline V gene encodes CDR1 SNHLY and CDR2 FYNNEI.

The rearrangement links TRBV20-1 to TRBJ2-5, with D unclear. Germline V lookup: CDR1 DFQATT, CDR2 SNEGSKA (reference sequence). V dropped 0 bases and J dropped 5 bases, with 7 bases sitting between them. CDR3 length: 12 residues. For the CDR3, the DNA is TGCAGTGCTAGAGAGAGGTGGGAGACCCAGTACTTC. Translation gives CSARERWETQYF.

This clonotype came up many times. The chain joins TRBV7-9 to TRBJ2-7; D gene unclear. Deletions cut 5 bases from V and 1 base from J, with 15 bases between. Germline V gives CDR1 SEHNR, CDR2 FQNEAQ (reference sequence). There are 15 residues in the CDR3. CDR3 in amino acids: CASSPRSLESYEQYF. CDR3 in DNA: TGTGCCAGCAGCCCAAGGAGCCTCGAGTCCTACGAGCAGTACTTC.

This clonotype was found once. The chain has TRBV6-1 and TRBJ2-5; 12 bases map to TRBD2. The CDR3 is 15 amino acids. Germline CDR1 reads MNHNS; CDR2 reads SASEGT. The ends lost 5 bases at V and 1 base at J; junction bases unmatched: 2. The CDR3, as DNA: TGTGCCAGCAGTACGACTAGCGGGAGCCAAGAGACCCAGTACTTC. Amino acids: CASSTTSGSQETQYF.

This chain links TRBV9 with TRBJ2-6, with 9 positions matching TRBD2. The germline gives CDR1 SGDLS, CDR2 YYNGEE. The CDR3 extends over 15 amino acids. V shed 3 bases, J shed 8 bases, and the junction held 6 bases outside the gene matches. CDR3 nucleotides: TGTGCCAGCAGCGAACTAGCGGGTCGGACCAACGTCCTGACTTTC. This translates into CASSELAGRTNVLTF. The full variable domain, rest sourced from reference TRBV9 and TRBJ2-6, is DSGVTQTPKHLITATGQRVTLRCSPRSGDLSVYWYQQSLDQGLQFLIQYYNGEERAKGNILERFSAQQFPDLHSELNLSSLELGDSALYFCASSELAGRTNVLTFGAGSRLTVL.